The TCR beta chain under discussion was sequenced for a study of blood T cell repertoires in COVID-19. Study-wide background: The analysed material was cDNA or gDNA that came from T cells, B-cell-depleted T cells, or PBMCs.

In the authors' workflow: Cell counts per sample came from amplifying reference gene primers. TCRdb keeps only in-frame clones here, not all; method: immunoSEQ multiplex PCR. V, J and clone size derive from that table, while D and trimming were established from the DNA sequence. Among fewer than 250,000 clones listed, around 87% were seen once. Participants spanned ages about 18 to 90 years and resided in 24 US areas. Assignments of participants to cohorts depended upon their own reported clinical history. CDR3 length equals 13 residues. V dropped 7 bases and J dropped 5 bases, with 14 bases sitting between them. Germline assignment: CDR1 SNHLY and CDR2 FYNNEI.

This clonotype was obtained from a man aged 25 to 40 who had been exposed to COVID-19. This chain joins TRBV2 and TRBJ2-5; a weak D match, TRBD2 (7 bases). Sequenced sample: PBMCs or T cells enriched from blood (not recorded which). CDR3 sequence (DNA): TGTGCCAGCAAGAGGGCGGGGGCGGAGACCCAGTACTTC. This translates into CASKRAGAETQYF.